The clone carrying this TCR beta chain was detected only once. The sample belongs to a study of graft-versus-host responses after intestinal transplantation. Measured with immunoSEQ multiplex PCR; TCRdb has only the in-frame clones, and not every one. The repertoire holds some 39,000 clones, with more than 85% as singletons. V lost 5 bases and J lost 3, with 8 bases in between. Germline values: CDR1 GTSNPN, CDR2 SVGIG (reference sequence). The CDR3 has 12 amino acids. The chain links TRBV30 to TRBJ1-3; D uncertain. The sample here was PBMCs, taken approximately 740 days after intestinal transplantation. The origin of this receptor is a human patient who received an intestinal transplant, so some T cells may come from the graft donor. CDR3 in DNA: TGTGCCTGGCAGTTTAGTGGAAACACCATATATTTT. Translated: CAWQFSGNTIYF.